This TCR beta chain comes out of a study of CD8 T cells in ankylosing spondylitis. The CDR3 is 18 residues long. The V gene's germline CDR1 is SGHRS and CDR2 YFSETQ. Trimming pared 4 bases from V and 1 base from J, leaving 20 bases between. This clonotype turned up a few times. The target antigen is unknown. TCRdb re-called the 5' RACE reads with MiXCR, one entry per CDR3 protein. The data hold roughly 180,000 distinct CDR3 sequences, with under 14% observed a single time. Findings and limits, study-wide: Characteristic of ankylosing spondylitis blood, it appeared, was a TCR beta motif comprising about eight highly homologous variants.

V is TRBV5-1 and J is TRBJ2-2, with a tentative D call TRBD2 (6 bases). The receptor was isolated from a male donor with ankylosing spondylitis or in good health (not recorded which). The specimen sequenced was blood, either unsorted or a sorted T cell fraction (not recorded which). This chain's CDR3 is CASSGGGGARWNTGELFF. The CDR3 region has the DNA TGCGCCAGCAGCGGTGGGGGAGGAGCAAGATGGAACACCGGGGAGCTGTTTTTT.